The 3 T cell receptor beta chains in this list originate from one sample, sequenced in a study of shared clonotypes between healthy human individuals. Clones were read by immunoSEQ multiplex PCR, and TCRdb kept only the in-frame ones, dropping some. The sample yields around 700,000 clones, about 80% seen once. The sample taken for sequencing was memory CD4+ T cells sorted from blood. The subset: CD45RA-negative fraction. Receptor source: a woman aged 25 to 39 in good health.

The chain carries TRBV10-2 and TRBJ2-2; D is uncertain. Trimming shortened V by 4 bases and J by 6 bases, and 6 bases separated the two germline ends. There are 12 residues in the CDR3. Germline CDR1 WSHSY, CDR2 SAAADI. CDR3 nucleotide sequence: TGCGCCAGCAGTGGGCCATCCGGGGAGCTGTTTTTT. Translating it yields CASSGPSGELFF.

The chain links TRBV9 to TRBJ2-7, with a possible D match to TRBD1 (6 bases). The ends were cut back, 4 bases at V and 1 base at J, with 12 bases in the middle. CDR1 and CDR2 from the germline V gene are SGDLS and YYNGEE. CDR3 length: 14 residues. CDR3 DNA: TGTGCCAGCAGCCCCCACAGGGATTCCTACGAGCAGTACTTC. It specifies CASSPHRDSYEQYF.

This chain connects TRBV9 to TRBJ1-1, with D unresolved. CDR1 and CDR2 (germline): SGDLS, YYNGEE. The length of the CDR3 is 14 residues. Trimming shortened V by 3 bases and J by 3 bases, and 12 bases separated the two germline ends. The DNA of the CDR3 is TGTGCCAGCAGCGAGAGGTCGGTGGACACTGAAGCTTTCTTT. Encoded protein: CASSERSVDTEAFF.